The T cell receptor beta chain under discussion was sequenced for a study of T cells in Graves' hyperthyroidism and ophthalmopathy. Study findings and constraints: Expanded thyroid clonotypes (above 0.001) were mostly also found in blood.

What was amplified from RNA transcripts were TCR beta CDR3 regions. Initially, a first-round RT-PCR of the TCR CDR3 employed the HTBI primer set. TCRdb recomputed calls from the multiplex PCR reads with MiXCR, one row per CDR3 protein. The sample contains about 350,000 distinct CDR3 sequences, 15% to 20% of which appear only once. This clonotype was found once. No antigen is known for it. This clonotype originated in a young woman with Graves' hyperthyroidism. The source material was blood.

CDR3 loop: CAWSPILHYEQYF. The CDR3 bases are TGTGCCTGGAGCCCCATTCTCCATTACGAGCAGTACTTC. The J gene is TRBJ2-7, the V gene TRBV30; no firm D call. The CDR3 sequence is 13 residues long. Trimming cost V 3 bases and J 4 bases, with 13 bases left between them. CDR1 and CDR2 (germline): GTSNPN, SVGIG (reference sequence).